This T cell receptor beta chain was obtained from a study of T cells in tuberculosis. Sequencing of TCR-alpha and TCR-beta chains was unpaired. The table came from immunoSEQ multiplex PCR; TCRdb's copy has only in-frame clones and leaves some out. In the table there are 80,000 to 100,000 clones, approximately 90% of which are singletons. Thawed, overnight-rested PBMC were stained with GMM-loaded CD1B tetramer, viability dye and anti-CD3, then sorted. C32 glucose monomycolate from Rhodococcus equi was loaded onto the CD1B tetramers. CD14-expressing monocytes were removed from PBMC before cryopreservation and sorting. V shed 2 bases and J shed 5 bases, with 15 bases lying between them. Germline V gene lookup returns CDR1 KGHSH and CDR2 LQKENI. CDR3 length equals 15 residues. Study conclusions and caveats: T cells binding CD1B-GMM tetramer weakly possibly escaped the sort.

The receptor was isolated from an adult woman with latent tuberculosis. The rearrangement links TRBV18 to TRBJ2-5; a weak D match, TRBD2 (5 bases). The source material was CD1b-GMM tetramer-negative cells sorted from PBMCs. The CDR3 DNA is TGTGCCAGCTCACCAGTGCCGGGAAGTGGGGAGACCCAGTACTTC. Its protein product is CASSPVPGSGETQYF.